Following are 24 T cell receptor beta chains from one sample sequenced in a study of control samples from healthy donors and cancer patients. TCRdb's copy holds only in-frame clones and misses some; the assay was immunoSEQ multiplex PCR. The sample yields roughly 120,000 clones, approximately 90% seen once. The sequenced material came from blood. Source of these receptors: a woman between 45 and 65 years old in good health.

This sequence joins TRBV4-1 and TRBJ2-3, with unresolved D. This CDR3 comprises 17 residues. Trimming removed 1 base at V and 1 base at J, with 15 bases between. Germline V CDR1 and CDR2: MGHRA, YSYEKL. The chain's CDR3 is CASSQAVDLPGTDTQYF. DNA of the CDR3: TGCGCCAGCAGCCAAGCGGTAGACCTTCCCGGCACAGATACGCAGTATTTT.

The DNA of the CDR3 is TGTGCCAGCAGCCCCGGGACAGGGGGAAACACCATATATTTT. Translating it yields CASSPGTGGNTIYF. This chain connects TRBV7-9 to TRBJ1-3; 9 bases are shared with TRBD1. V gave up 5 bases and J gave up 4 bases; unmatched junction bases: 3. The CDR3 contains 14 residues. In germline, CDR1 is SEHNR, CDR2 FQNEAQ (reference sequence).

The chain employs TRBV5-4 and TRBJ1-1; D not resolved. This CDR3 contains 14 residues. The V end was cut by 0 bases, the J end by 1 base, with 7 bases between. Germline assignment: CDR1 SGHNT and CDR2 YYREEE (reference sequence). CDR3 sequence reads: CASSLARRNTEAFF. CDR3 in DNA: TGTGCCAGCAGCTTGGCCCGACGGAACACTGAAGCTTTCTTT.

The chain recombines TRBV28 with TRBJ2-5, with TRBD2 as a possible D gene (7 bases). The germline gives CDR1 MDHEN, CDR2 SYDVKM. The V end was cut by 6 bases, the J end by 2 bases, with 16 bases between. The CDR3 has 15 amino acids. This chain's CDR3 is CASSPAGAEQETQYF. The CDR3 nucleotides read TGTGCCAGCAGCCCCGCGGGGGCTGAACAAGAGACCCAGTACTTC.

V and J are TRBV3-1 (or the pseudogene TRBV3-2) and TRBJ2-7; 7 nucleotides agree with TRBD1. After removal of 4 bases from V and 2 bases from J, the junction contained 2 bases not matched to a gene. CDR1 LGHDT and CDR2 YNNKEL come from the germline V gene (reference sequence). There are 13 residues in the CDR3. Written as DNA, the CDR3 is TGTGCCAGCAGCCTTGGGACAGCCTACGAGCAGTACGTC. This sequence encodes CASSLGTAYEQYV.

The CDR3 DNA reads TGTGCTAGTGGTTTGGGGCACCTACAAGAGACCCAGTACTTC. It is translated as CASGLGHLQETQYF. This chain links TRBV12-5 with TRBJ2-5; D gene ambiguous. Germline lookup yields CDR1 LGHNT and CDR2 FRNRAP. This CDR3 has 14 residues. Trimming left V 1 base short and J 2 bases short, with 8 bases between.

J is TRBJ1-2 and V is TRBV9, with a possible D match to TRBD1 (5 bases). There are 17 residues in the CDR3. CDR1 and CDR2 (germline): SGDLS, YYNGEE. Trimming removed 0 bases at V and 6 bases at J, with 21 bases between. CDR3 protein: CASSVGFREQASDGYTF. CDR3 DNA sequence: TGTGCCAGCAGCGTAGGTTTCCGGGAACAGGCGAGCGATGGCTACACCTTC.

The CDR3 DNA reads as TGTGCCAGCAGTGAAGCACCAGGGGCAACAGGAAACACCATATATTTT. It is translated as CASSEAPGATGNTIYF. V gene TRBV6-1 combines with J gene TRBJ1-3, with D perhaps TRBD1 (6 bases). The germline V gene has CDR1 MNHNS and CDR2 SASEGT. With 0 bases removed from V and 4 bases from J, the gap between germline ends came to 13 bases. This CDR3 contains 16 residues.

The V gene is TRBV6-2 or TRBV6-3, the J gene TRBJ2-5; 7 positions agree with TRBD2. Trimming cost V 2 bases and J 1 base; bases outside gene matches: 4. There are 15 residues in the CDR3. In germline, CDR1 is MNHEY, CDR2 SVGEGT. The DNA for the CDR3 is TGTGCCAGCAGTTACCCGGGACTACTCCAAGAGACCCAGTACTTC. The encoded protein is CASSYPGLLQETQYF.

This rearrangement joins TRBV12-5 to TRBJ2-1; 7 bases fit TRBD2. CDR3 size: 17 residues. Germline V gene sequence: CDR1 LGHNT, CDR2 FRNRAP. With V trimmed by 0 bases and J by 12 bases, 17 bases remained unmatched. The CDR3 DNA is TGTGCTAGTGGTTTGGTAGTCTGGGAGGGCCGAAGGGATTGGCAGTTCTTC. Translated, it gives CASGLVVWEGRRDWQFF. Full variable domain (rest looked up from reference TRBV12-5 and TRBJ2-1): DARVTQTPRHKVTEMGQEVTMRCQPILGHNTVFWYRQTMMQGLELLAYFRNRAPLDDSGMPKDRFSAEMPDATLATLKIQPSEPRDSAVYFCASGLVVWEGRRDWQFFGPGTRLTVL.

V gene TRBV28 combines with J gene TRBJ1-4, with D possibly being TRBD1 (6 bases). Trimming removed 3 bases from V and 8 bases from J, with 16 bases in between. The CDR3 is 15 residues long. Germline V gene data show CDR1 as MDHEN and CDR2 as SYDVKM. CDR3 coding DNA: TGTGCCAGCAGTTTGGTCGACAGGTTAGGGGAAAAACTGTTTTTT. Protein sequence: CASSLVDRLGEKLFF.

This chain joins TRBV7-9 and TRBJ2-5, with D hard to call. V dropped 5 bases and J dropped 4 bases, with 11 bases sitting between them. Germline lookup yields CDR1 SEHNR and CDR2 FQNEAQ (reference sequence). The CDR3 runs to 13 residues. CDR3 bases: TGTGCCAGCAGCCTAGAACAGCGAGAGACCCAGTACTTC. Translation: CASSLEQRETQYF.

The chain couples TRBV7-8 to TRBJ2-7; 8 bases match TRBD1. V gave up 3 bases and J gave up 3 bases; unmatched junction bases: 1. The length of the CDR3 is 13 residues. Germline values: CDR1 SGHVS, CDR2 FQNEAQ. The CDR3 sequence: CASSFGTGYEQYV. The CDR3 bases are TGTGCCAGCAGCTTTGGGACAGGCTACGAGCAGTACGTC.

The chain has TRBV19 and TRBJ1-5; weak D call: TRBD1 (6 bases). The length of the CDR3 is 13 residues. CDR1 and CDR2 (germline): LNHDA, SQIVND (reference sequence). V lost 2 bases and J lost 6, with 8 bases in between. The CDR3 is CASSIWGPQPQHF. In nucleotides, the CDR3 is TGTGCCAGTAGTATATGGGGGCCTCAGCCCCAGCATTTT.

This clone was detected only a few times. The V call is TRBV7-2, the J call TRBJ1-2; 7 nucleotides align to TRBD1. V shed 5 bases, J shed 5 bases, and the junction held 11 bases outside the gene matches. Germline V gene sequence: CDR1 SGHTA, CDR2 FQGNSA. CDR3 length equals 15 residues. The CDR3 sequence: CASSLQAGQPYGYTF. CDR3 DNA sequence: TGTGCCAGCAGCCTACAAGCGGGACAGCCATATGGCTACACCTTC.

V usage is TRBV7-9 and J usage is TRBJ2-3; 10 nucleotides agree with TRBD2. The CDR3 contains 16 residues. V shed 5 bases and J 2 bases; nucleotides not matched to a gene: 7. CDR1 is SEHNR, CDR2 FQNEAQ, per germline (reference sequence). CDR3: CASSGRTSGNTDTQYF. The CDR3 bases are TGTGCCAGCAGCGGGCGGACTAGCGGTAACACAGATACGCAGTATTTT.

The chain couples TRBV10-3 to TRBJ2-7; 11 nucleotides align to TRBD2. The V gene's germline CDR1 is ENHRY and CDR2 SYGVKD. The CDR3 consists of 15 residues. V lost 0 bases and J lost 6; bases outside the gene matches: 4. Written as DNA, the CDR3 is TGTGCCATCAGTGAGTCGGGACTAGCGGTACCCGAGCAGTACGTC. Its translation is CAISESGLAVPEQYV.

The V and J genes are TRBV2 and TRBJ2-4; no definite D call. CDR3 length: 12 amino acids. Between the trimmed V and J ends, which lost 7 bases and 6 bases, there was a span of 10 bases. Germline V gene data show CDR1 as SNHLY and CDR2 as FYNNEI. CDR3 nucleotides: TGTGCCAGCACAGAAAGTTTAAACATTCAGTACTTC. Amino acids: CASTESLNIQYF.

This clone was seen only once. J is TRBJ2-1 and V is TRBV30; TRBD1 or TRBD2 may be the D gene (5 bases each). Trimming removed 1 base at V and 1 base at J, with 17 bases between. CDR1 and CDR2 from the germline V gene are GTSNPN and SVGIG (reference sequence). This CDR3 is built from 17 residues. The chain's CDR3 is CAWSGARGTGSYNEQFF. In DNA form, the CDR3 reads TGTGCCTGGAGTGGGGCGAGGGGCACGGGTTCCTACAATGAGCAGTTCTTC.

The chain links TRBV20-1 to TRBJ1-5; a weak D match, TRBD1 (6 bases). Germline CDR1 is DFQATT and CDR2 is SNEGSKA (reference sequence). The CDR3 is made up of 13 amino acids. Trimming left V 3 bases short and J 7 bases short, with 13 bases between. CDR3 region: CSASFGGRQPQHF. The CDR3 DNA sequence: TGCAGTGCTAGTTTTGGGGGCCGCCAGCCCCAGCATTTT.

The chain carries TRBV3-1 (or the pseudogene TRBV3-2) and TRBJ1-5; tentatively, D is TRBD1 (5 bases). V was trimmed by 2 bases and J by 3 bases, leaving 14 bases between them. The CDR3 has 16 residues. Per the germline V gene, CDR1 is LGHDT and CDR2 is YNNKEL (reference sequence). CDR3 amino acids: CASSQTGTKANQPQHF. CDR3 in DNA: TGTGCCAGCAGCCAAACCGGGACCAAGGCCAATCAGCCCCAGCATTTT.

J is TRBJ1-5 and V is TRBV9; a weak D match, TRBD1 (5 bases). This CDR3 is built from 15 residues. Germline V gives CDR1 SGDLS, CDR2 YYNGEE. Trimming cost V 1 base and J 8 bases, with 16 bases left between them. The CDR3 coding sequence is TGTGCCAGCAGCGTAACGGGGGAGAAGATAGAGCCCCAGCATTTT. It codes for CASSVTGEKIEPQHF.

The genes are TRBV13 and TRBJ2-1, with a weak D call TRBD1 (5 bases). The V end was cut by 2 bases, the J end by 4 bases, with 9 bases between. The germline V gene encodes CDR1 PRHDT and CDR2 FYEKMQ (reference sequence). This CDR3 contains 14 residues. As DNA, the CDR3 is TGTGCCAGCAGCTTATCTACAGGTTACAATGAGCAGTTCTTC. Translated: CASSLSTGYNEQFF.

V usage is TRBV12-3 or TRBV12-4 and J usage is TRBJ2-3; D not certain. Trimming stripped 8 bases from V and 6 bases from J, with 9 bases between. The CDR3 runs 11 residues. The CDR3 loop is CASRVGDTQYF. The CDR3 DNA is TGTGCCAGCCGGGTTGGGGATACGCAGTATTTT.